The sequence of this T cell receptor beta chain was determined in a study of T-cell memory formation after mild COVID-19. Study conclusions and caveats: The study found contracting CD4+ clones mainly in CM and EM and contracting CD8+ clones in EMRA. The second-wave clones peaking on day 37 were not confirmed as SARS-CoV-2-specific.

Losses at the gene ends were 6 bases for V and 6 bases for J; bases not matched to a gene: 8. The CDR3 is 14 amino acids. Germline V gene lookup returns CDR1 MNHEY and CDR2 SVGAGI. Sample barcodes and UMIs were carried by the TCR alpha and TCR beta cDNA libraries that 5'RACE generated with constant-segment primers. TCRdb redid the calling of the 5' RACE reads with MiXCR, one entry per CDR3 protein. The sample has 30,000 or so distinct CDR3 sequences, 20% to 25% seen once. The table lists this clonotype with many counts. Its antigen is not identified. The chain joins TRBV6-5 to TRBJ2-7; 10 bases are shared with TRBD2. This sequence was found in an adult who had mild COVID-19 (a few samples of this study predate the infection). Cell type and time point are not known. Sequenced sample: PBMCs or a T cell subset sorted from them (not recorded which). The CDR3 DNA reads as TGTGCCAGCAGCAACAGCGGGAGGGCCTCCGAGCAGTACTTC. It yields the protein CASSNSGRASEQYF.